The present T cell receptor beta chain was sequenced within a study of identical twins. General study points: Potential partial confounding of zero-insertion analyses by invariant MAIT and iNKT cells was noted.

This clonotype was counted ten times or more. Its antigen is undetermined. Only healthy Caucasians were enrolled as donors. From the 5' RACE reads, TCRdb called clonotypes with MiXCR, one entry per CDR3 protein. Counted here are hundreds of thousands of distinct CDR3 sequences, roughly 6.2% occurring once; the ten biggest clones make up around 1.9%. V was cut by 3 bases and J by 1 base, with 7 bases left in between. This CDR3 is built from 13 residues. Germline-derived CDR1 and CDR2 are SGHAT and FQNNGV. This TCR came from a young man in good health. The sequencing sample was made of naive T cells sorted from blood. The V gene is TRBV11-2, the J gene TRBJ2-7, with D perhaps matching TRBD1 (6 bases). The CDR3 sequence is CASSFTGSYEQYF. CDR3 coding DNA: TGTGCCAGCAGCTTCACAGGGTCCTACGAGCAGTACTTC.